This is a list of T cell receptor beta chains from one sample in a study of blood T cell repertoires in COVID-19. Produced via immunoSEQ multiplex PCR; TCRdb's table is partial and in-frame only. The table lists some 190,000 clones, approximately 84% of them singletons, with 4.5% to 6% in the top ten. The sample was peripheral blood. Every receptor here comes from a woman between 65 and 79 years old with active or convalescent COVID-19. CDR3s include the opening cysteine and the closing phenylalanine or tryptophan. Fields, in order: V gene, D gene, clone size, J gene, CDR3 protein, CDR3 DNA. The D gene is left open where the match is weak. Clone size is shown for a subset of rows, as once, few, many or a class of expanded clone.

>TRBV25-1|.|.|TRBJ1-1
CASSEPGKNTEAFF
TGTGCCAGCAGTGAGCCGGGAAAGAACACTGAAGCTTTCTTT
>TRBV15|.|.|TRBJ2-5
CATSRDWSETQYF
TGTGCCACCAGCAGAGATTGGAGCGAGACCCAGTACTTC
>TRBV19|TRBD2|.|TRBJ2-5
CASSMAGGGGETQYF
TGTGCCAGTAGTATGGCGGGGGGTGGCGGCGAGACCCAGTACTTC
>TRBV3-1/TRBV3-2|.|.|TRBJ1-1
CASSRTANTEAFF
TGTGCCAGCAGCCGAACAGCGAACACTGAAGCTTTCTTT
>TRBV7-9|TRBD2|.|TRBJ2-3
CASSLGLADTDTQYF
TGTGCCAGCAGCTTGGGGCTAGCGGACACAGATACGCAGTATTTT
>TRBV5-5|TRBD2|.|TRBJ2-5
CASSLDGGWQTQYF
TGTGCCAGCAGCTTGGACGGGGGGTGGCAGACCCAGTACTTC
>TRBV7-9|.|few|TRBJ2-7
CASSLDYAGELEQYF
TGTGCCAGCAGCTTAGATTATGCTGGTGAGCTCGAGCAGTACTTC
>TRBV7-6|TRBD1|.|TRBJ1-3
CASSPDRVGNTIYF
TGTGCCAGCAGCCCGGACAGGGTTGGAAACACCATATATTTT
>TRBV3-1/TRBV3-2|TRBD1|few|TRBJ1-2
CASSQASTGGAHGYTF
TGTGCCAGCAGCCAAGCCTCGACAGGGGGCGCCCATGGCTACACCTTC
>TRBV4-1|TRBD1|.|TRBJ1-3
CASSQADRGRNTIYF
TGCGCCAGCAGCCAAGCCGACAGGGGCAGAAACACCATATATTTT
>TRBV6-5|.|.|TRBJ1-1
CASRLTRGTEAFF
TGTGCCAGCAGGCTTACCAGGGGCACTGAAGCTTTCTTT
>TRBV3-1/TRBV3-2|TRBD1|.|TRBJ2-1
CASSPDRVILNEQFF
TGTGCCAGCAGCCCGGACAGGGTTATTTTGAATGAGCAGTTCTTC
>TRBV28|TRBD1|.|TRBJ1-5
CASSLRPGTGNQPQHF
TGTGCCAGCAGTTTACGTCCCGGGACAGGGAACCAGCCCCAGCATTTT
>TRBV9|TRBD2|once|TRBJ2-7
CASSPSRTSGLYEQYF
TGTGCCAGCAGCCCCTCGAGGACTAGCGGGCTCTACGAGCAGTACTTC
>TRBV7-8|.|.|TRBJ1-3
CASSPLDFRVLSSGNTIYF
TGTGCCAGCAGCCCACTCGATTTCAGGGTGCTAAGCTCTGGAAACACCATATATTTT
>TRBV10-3|.|.|TRBJ2-2
CAISERTMVTGELFF
TGTGCCATCAGTGAGCGGACAATGGTTACCGGGGAGCTGTTTTTT
>TRBV4-1|.|.|TRBJ2-7
CASSHDPLTSYEQYF
TGCGCCAGCAGCCACGATCCACTAACCTCCTACGAGCAGTACTTC
>TRBV3-1/TRBV3-2|.|once|TRBJ2-1
CASSPRAGEINEQFF
TGTGCCAGCAGCCCTCGGGCGGGTGAGATCAATGAGCAGTTCTTC
>TRBV14|.|.|TRBJ2-1
CASSQRRGRGAYNEQFF
TGTGCCAGCAGCCAACGACGGGGGAGGGGGGCCTACAATGAGCAGTTCTTC
>TRBV18|.|.|TRBJ2-7
CASSPYGLQGSHEQYF
TGTGCCAGCTCACCTTATGGGCTTCAGGGGTCCCACGAGCAGTACTTC
>TRBV10-2|TRBD1|.|TRBJ1-4
CASSETHRGGEKLFF
TGCGCCAGCAGTGAGACCCACAGGGGCGGTGAAAAACTGTTTTTT
>TRBV27|.|.|TRBJ2-3
CASSLSAASTDTQYF
TGTGCCAGCAGTTTATCAGCGGCGAGCACAGATACGCAGTATTTT
>TRBV13|.|.|TRBJ2-1
CASTSQGNEQFF
TGTGCCAGCACCTCCCAGGGCAATGAGCAGTTCTTC
>TRBV19|TRBD1|.|TRBJ1-5
CASSMRTGAQVGQPQHF
TGTGCCAGTAGTATGAGGACAGGGGCCCAGGTCGGTCAGCCCCAGCATTTT
>TRBV28|.|.|TRBJ2-7
CASSLGHTYEQYF
TGTGCCAGCAGTTTAGGACACACCTACGAGCAGTACTTC
>TRBV30|TRBD2|.|TRBJ2-1
CAWKLTSGSYNEQFF
TGTGCCTGGAAACTTACTAGCGGGAGTTACAATGAGCAGTTCTTC
>TRBV6-6|.|.|TRBJ1-1
CASSYGGENTEAFF
TGTGCCAGCAGTTACGGAGGAGAGAACACTGAAGCTTTCTTT
>TRBV6-6|TRBD2|.|TRBJ2-7
CASSQTGTSGVEQYF
TGTGCCAGCAGTCAAACCGGGACTAGCGGTGTGGAGCAGTACTTC
>TRBV6-5|.|.|TRBJ1-5
CASSYLGGNQPQHF
TGTGCCAGCAGTTACCTGGGGGGAAATCAGCCCCAGCATTTT
>TRBV6-5|.|.|TRBJ1-6
CASSYSTPTVSPLHF
TGTGCCAGCAGTTACTCGACTCCGACAGTCTCACCCCTCCACTTT
>TRBV19|TRBD1|.|TRBJ2-7
CASSTGQGGSSYEQYF
TGTGCCAGTAGTACTGGACAGGGGGGGAGCTCCTACGAGCAGTACTTC
>TRBV11-3|TRBD2|.|TRBJ2-1
CASSPLAGVGEQFF
TGTGCCAGCAGCCCCTTAGCGGGAGTAGGCGAGCAGTTCTTC
>TRBV5-1|TRBD2|.|TRBJ2-7
CASSHSGRGSYEQYF
TGCGCCAGCAGTCATAGCGGGAGGGGCTCCTACGAGCAGTACTTC
>TRBV4-2|.|.|TRBJ2-5
CASSAGVWETQYF
TGTGCCAGCAGCGCAGGGGTATGGGAGACCCAGTACTTC
>TRBV5-1|TRBD1|.|TRBJ1-2
CASSLGTGVRSYYGYTF
TGCGCCAGCAGCTTAGGGACAGGGGTCAGATCTTACTATGGCTACACCTTC
>TRBV9|TRBD1|once|TRBJ1-6
CASSATGGVQGVTLHF
TGTGCCAGCAGCGCGACAGGGGGTGTACAAGGGGTGACCCTCCACTTT
>TRBV28|.|once|TRBJ2-7
CASKKGVRDEQYF
TGTGCCAGCAAGAAGGGGGTCCGGGACGAGCAGTACTTC
>TRBV6-5|TRBD1|.|TRBJ2-7
CAILNGRTGSYEQYF
TGTGCCATCCTTAACGGCAGGACAGGGAGCTACGAGCAGTACTTC
>TRBV3-1/TRBV3-2|TRBD2|.|TRBJ2-3
CASSQRASGRTDTQYF
TGTGCCAGCAGCCAGAGGGCTAGCGGGAGAACAGATACGCAGTATTTT
>TRBV3-1/TRBV3-2|TRBD2|.|TRBJ2-7
CASSPALAGDYYEQYF
TGTGCCAGCAGCCCAGCGCTAGCGGGAGACTATTACGAGCAGTACTTC
>TRBV5-6|TRBD1|.|TRBJ1-2
CASSLGDRGRFYGYTF
TGTGCCAGCAGCTTGGGGGACAGGGGGCGCTTCTATGGCTACACCTTC
>TRBV5-5|.|.|TRBJ2-3
CASKDGLYTQYF
TGTGCCAGCAAAGATGGCCTGTATACGCAGTATTTT
>TRBV9|TRBD1|.|TRBJ1-3
CASSVGQGPGNTIYF
TGTGCCAGCAGCGTCGGACAGGGACCTGGAAACACCATATATTTT
>TRBV5-1|TRBD1|once|TRBJ2-2
CASNPGQLNTGELFF
TGCGCCAGCAACCCGGGACAGTTAAACACCGGGGAGCTGTTTTTT
>TRBV7-2|.|.|TRBJ2-3
CASSSFSTDTQYF
TGTGCCAGCAGCTCATTTAGCACAGATACGCAGTATTTT
>TRBV19|TRBD1|.|TRBJ2-1
CASSLTGTGFNEQFF
TGTGCCAGTAGTCTCACCGGGACAGGGTTCAATGAGCAGTTCTTC